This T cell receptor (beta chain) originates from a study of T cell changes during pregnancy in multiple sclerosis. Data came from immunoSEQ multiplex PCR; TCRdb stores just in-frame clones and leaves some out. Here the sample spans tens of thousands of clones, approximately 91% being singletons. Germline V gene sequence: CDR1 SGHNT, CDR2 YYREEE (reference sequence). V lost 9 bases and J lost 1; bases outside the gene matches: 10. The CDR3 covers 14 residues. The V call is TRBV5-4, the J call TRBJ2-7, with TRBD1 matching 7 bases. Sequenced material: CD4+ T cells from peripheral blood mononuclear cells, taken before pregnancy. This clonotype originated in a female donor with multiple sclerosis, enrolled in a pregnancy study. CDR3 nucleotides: TGTGCCACCACGGACAGGAGCCTTTCCTACGAGCAGTACTTC. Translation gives CATTDRSLSYEQYF.